The 3 T cell receptor beta chains given below trace back to one sample, sequenced in a study of T cells in narcolepsy. Clones were sequenced by immunoSEQ multiplex PCR, and TCRdb holds only the in-frame ones, with some missing. The table lists 6,500 to 10,000 clones, about 56% of them singletons. Material for sequencing was CD45RA- memory CD8+ T cells from PBMCs. Receptor source: a human donor with narcolepsy.

Worth noting for this clone: Other DNA sequences in the sample encode the same CDR3. The V call is TRBV4-2, the J call TRBJ2-7; tentative D call: TRBD1 (6 bases). The CDR3 extends over 15 amino acids. The germline V gene encodes CDR1 LGHNA and CDR2 YNFKEQ. The germline V and J ends were trimmed by 1 base and 0 bases, with 10 bases remaining between them. The CDR3, as DNA: TGTGCCAGCAGCCAAGGGGCGGACAGCTCCTACGAGCAGTACTTC. Protein product: CASSQGADSSYEQYF.

The V gene is TRBV20-1, the J gene TRBJ2-7; maybe TRBD1 (6 bases). This CDR3 comprises 10 residues. V was trimmed by 3 bases and J by 8 bases, leaving 8 bases between them. Germline V gene lookup returns CDR1 DFQATT and CDR2 SNEGSKA (reference sequence). The CDR3 sequence: CSARWDKQYF. The CDR3 region has the DNA TGCAGTGCTAGGTGGGACAAGCAGTACTTC.

CDR3 sequence reads: CASRPAGGIDTQYF. In DNA, the CDR3 is TGTGCCAGCAGACCAGCGGGGGGGATAGATACGCAGTATTTT. The chain uses TRBV9 and TRBJ2-3, with 10 bases identical to TRBD2. The germline gives CDR1 SGDLS, CDR2 YYNGEE. V gave up 5 bases and J gave up 5 bases; unmatched junction bases: 5. The CDR3 is 14 amino acids. The whole variable domain, remainder taken from reference TRBV9 and TRBJ2-3, is DSGVTQTPKHLITATGQRVTLRCSPRSGDLSVYWYQQSLDQGLQFLIQYYNGEERAKGNILERFSAQQFPDLHSELNLSSLELGDSALYFCASRPAGGIDTQYFGPGTRLTVL.